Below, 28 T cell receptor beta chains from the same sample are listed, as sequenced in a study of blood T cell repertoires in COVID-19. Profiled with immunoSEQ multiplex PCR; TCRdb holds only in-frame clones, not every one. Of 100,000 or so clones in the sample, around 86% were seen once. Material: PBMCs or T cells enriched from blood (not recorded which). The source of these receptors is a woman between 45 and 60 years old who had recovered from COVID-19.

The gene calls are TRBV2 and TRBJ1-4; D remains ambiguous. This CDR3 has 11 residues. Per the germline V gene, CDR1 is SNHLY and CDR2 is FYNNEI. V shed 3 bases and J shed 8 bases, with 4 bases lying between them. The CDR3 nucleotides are TGTGCCAGCAGTGAGCGGGAAAAACTGTTTTTT. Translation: CASSEREKLFF.

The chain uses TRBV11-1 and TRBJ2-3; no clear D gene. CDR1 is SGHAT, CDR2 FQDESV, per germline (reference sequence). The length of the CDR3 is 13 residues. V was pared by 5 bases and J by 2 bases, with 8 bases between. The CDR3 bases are TGTGCCAGCAGCGTCCCCCTCACAGATACGCAGTATTTT. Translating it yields CASSVPLTDTQYF.

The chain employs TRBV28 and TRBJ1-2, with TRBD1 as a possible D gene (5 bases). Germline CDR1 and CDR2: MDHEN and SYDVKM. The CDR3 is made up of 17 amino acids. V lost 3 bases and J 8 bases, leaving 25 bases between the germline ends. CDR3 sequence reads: CASSFRGGGGSITGYTF. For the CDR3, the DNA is TGTGCCAGCAGTTTTCGTGGCGGGGGAGGCTCAATAACGGGCTACACCTTC.

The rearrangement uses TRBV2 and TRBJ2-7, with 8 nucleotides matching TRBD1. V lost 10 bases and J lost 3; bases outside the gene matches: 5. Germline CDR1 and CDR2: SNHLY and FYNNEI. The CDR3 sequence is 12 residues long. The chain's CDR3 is CAIRDRIYEQYF. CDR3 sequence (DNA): TGTGCCATCCGGGACAGGATCTACGAGCAGTACTTC.

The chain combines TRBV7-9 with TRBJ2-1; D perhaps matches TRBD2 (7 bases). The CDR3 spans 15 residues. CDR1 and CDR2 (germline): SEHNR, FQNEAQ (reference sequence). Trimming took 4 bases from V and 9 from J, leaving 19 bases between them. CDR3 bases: TGTGCCAGCAGCTCATGGGGGGGGCGCAGTGTTGAGCAGTTCTTC. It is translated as CASSSWGGRSVEQFF.

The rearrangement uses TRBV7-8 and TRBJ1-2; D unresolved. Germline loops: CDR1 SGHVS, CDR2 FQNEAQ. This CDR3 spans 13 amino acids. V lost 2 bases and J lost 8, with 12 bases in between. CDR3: CASSLTGVGGYTF. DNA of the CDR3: TGTGCCAGCAGCTTAACCGGGGTTGGGGGCTACACCTTC.

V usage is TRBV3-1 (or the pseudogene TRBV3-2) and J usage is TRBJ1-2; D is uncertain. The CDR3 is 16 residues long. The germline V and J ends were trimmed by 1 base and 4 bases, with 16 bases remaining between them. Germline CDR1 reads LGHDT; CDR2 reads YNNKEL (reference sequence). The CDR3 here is CASSQGRRWGFYGYTF. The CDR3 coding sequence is TGTGCCAGCAGCCAAGGGAGGAGGTGGGGTTTCTATGGCTACACCTTC.

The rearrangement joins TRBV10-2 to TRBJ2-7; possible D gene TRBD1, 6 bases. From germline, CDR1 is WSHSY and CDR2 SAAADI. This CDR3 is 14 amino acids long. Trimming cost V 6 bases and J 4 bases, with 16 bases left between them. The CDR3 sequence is CASRSTGGVYEQYF. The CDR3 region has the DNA TGCGCCAGCAGATCGACAGGAGGTGTATACGAGCAGTACTTC.

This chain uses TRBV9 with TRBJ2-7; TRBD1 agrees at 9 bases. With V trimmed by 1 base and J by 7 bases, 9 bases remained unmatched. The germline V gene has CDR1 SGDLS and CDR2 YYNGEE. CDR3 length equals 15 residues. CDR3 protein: CASSVQDRGVWEQYF. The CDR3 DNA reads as TGTGCCAGCAGCGTACAGGACAGGGGAGTTTGGGAGCAGTACTTC.

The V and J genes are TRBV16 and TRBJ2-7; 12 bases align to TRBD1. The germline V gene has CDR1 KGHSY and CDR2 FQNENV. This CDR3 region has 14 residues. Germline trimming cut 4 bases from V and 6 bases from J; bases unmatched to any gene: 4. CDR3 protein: CASSLGQGAREQYF. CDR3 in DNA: TGTGCCAGCAGCCTGGGACAGGGGGCGCGCGAGCAGTACTTC.

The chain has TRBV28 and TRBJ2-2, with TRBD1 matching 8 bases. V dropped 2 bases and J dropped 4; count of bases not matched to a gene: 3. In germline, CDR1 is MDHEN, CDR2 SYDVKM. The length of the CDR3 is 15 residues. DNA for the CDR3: TGTGCCAGCAGTTTACCAGGGGGCCCCACCGGGGAGCTGTTTTTT. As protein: CASSLPGGPTGELFF. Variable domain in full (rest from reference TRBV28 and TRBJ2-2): DVKVTQSSRYLVKRTGEKVFLECVQDMDHENMFWYRQDPGLGLRLIYFSYDVKMKEKGDIPEGYSVSREKKERFSLILESASTNQTSMYLCASSLPGGPTGELFFGEGSRLTVL.

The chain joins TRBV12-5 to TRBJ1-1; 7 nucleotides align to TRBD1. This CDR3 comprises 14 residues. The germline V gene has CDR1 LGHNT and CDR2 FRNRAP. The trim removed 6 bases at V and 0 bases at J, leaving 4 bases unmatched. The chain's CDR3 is CASGGDSMNTEAFF. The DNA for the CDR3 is TGTGCTAGTGGGGGGGACAGCATGAACACTGAAGCTTTCTTT.

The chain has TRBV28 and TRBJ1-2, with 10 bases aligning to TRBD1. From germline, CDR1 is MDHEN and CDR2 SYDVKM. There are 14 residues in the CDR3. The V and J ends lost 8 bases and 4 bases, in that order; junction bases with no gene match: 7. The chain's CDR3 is CASSPGQGLYGYTF. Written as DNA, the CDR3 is TGTGCCAGCTCCCCGGGACAGGGGCTCTATGGCTACACCTTC.

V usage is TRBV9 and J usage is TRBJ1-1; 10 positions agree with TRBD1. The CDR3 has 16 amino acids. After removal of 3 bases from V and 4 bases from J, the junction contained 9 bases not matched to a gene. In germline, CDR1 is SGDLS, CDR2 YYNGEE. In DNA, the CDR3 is TGTGCCAGCAGCGAAAGACAGGGGGCGTTGACCACTGAAGCTTTCTTT. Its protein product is CASSERQGALTTEAFF.

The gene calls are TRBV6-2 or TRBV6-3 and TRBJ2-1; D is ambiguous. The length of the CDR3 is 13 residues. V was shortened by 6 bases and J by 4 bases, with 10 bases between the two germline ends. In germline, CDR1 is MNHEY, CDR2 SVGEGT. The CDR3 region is CASSLDFYNEQFF. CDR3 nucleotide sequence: TGTGCCAGCAGCCTAGACTTTTACAATGAGCAGTTCTTC.

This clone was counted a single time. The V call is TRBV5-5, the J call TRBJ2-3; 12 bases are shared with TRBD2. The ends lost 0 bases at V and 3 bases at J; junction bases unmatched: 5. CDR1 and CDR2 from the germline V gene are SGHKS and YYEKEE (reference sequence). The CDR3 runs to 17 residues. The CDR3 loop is CASSLVLGTSGTDTQYF. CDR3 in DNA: TGTGCCAGCAGCTTGGTTCTGGGGACTAGCGGGACAGATACGCAGTATTTT. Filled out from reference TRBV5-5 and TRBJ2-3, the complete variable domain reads DAGVTQSPTHLIKTRGQQVTLRCSPISGHKSVSWYQQVLGQGPQFIFQYYEKEERGRGNFPDRFSARQFPNYSSELNVNALLLGDSALYLCASSLVLGTSGTDTQYFGPGTRLTVL.

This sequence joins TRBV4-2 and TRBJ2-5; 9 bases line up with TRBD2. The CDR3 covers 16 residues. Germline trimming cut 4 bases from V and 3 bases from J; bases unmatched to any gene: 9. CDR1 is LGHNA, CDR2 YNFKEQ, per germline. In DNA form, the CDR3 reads TGTGCCAGCAGCCGCCTCGCGGGGGGGAATGAAGAGACCCAGTACTTC. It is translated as CASSRLAGGNEETQYF.

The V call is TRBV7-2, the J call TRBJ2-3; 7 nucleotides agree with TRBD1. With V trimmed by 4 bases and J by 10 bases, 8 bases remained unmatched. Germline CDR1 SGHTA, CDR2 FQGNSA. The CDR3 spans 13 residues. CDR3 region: CASSSTRGSAQYF. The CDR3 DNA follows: TGTGCCAGCAGCTCAACCAGGGGGTCGGCGCAGTATTTT.

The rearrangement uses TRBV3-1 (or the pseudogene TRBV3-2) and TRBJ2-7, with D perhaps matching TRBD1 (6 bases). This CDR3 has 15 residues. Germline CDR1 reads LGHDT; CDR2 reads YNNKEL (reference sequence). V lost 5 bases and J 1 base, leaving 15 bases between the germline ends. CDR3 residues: CASSFATTGSYEQYF. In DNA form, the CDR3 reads TGTGCCAGCAGCTTCGCCACTACAGGGTCCTACGAGCAGTACTTC.

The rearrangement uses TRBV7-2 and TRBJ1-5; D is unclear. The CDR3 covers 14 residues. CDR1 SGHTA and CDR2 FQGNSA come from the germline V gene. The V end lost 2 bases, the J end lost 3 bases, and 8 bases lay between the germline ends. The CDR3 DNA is TGTGCCAGCAGCTTATCAGGTAACAATCAGCCCCAGCATTTT. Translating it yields CASSLSGNNQPQHF.

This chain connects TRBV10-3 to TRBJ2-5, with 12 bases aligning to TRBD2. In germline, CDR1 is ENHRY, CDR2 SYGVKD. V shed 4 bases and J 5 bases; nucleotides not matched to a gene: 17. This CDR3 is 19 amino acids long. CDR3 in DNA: TGTGCCATCAGTGCGGTGGCGGCTAGCGGGAGGGGCCCACGTGAGACCCAGTACTTC. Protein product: CAISAVAASGRGPRETQYF.

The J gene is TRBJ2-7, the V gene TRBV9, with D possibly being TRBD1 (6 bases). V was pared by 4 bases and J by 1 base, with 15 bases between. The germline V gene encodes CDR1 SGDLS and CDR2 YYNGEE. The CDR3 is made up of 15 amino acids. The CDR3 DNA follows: TGTGCCAGCAGCCTAGGGGGACAAAGATCCTACGAGCAGTACTTC. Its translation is CASSLGGQRSYEQYF.

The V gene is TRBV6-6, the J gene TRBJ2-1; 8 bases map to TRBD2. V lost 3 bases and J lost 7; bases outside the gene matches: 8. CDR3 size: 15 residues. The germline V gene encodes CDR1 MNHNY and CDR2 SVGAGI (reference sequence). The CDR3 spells CASSYPGLAHNEQFF. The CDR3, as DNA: TGTGCCAGCAGTTATCCCGGACTAGCTCATAATGAGCAGTTCTTC.

The CDR3 sequence: CASSPTTPPRGGYTF. The CDR3 DNA is TGTGCCAGCAGCCCGACCACCCCTCCCCGCGGTGGCTACACCTTC. The chain carries TRBV11-2 and TRBJ1-2; no clear D. The length of the CDR3 is 15 residues. The germline CDR1 and CDR2 sequences are SGHAT and FQNNGV. V was shortened by 5 bases and J by 7 bases, with 20 bases between the two germline ends.

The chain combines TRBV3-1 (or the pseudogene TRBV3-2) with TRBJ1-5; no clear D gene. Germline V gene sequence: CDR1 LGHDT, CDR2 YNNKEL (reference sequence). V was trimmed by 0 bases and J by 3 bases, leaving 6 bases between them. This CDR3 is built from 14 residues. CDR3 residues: CASSQDYSNQPQHF. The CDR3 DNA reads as TGTGCCAGCAGCCAAGATTATTCCAATCAGCCCCAGCATTTT.

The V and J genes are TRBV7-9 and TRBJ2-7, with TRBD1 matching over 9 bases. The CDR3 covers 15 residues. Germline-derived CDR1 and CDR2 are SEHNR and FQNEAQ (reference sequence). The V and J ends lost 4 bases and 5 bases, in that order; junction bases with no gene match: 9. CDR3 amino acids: CASSSTGTGHNEQYF. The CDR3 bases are TGTGCCAGCAGCTCGACCGGGACAGGGCACAACGAGCAGTACTTC.

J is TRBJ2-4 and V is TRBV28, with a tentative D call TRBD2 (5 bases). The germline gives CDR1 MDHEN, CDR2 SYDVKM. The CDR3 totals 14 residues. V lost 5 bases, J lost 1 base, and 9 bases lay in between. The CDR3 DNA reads TGTGCCAGCAGTCCACCGGGGGCCAAAAACATTCAGTACTTC. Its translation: CASSPPGAKNIQYF.

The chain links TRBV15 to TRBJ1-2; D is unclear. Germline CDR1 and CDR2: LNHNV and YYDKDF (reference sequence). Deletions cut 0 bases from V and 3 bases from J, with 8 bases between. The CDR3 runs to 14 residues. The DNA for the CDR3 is TGTGCCACCAGCAGAGATATTCGGGACTATGGCTACACCTTC. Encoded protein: CATSRDIRDYGYTF.